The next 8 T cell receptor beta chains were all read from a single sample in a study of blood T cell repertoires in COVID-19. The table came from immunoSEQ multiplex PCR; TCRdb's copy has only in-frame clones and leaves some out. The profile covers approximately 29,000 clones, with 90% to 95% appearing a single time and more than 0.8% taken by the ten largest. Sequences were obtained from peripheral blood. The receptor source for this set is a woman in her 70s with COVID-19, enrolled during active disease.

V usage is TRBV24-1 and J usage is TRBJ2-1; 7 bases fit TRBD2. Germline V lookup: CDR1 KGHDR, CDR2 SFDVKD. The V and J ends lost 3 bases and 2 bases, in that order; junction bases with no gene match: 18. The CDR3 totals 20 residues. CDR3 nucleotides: TGTGCCACCAGTGATAGACCGGGGAGGGGCCGGGGCCCTACCTACAATGAGCAGTTCTTC. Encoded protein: CATSDRPGRGRGPTYNEQFF.

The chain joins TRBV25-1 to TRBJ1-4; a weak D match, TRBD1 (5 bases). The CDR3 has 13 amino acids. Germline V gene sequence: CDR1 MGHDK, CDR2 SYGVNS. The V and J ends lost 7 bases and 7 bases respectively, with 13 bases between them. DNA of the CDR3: TGTGCCAGCAAAGGGACTGGTCGTGAAAAACTGTTTTTT. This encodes CASKGTGREKLFF.

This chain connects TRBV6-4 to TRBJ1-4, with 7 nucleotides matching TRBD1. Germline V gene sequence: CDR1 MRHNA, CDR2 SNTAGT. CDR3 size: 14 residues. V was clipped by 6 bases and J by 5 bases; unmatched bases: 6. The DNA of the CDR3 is TGTGCCAGCAGCGAGACAGGGCAGAATGAAAAACTGTTTTTT. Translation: CASSETGQNEKLFF.

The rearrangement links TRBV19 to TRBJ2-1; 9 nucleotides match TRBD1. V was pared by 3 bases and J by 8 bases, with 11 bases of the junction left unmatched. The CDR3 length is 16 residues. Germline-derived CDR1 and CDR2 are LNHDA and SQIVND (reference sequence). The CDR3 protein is CASSIGRDRAPHEQFF. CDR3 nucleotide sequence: TGTGCCAGTAGTATCGGAAGGGACAGGGCTCCCCATGAGCAGTTCTTC.

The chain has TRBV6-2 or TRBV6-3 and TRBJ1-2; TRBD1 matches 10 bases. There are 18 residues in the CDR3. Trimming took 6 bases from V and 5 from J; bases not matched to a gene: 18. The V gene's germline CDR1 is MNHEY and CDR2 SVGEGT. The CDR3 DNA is TGTGCCAGCAGCTTTACGACCGGGACAGGGGCGACAGGGTATGGCTACACCTTC. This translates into CASSFTTGTGATGYGYTF.

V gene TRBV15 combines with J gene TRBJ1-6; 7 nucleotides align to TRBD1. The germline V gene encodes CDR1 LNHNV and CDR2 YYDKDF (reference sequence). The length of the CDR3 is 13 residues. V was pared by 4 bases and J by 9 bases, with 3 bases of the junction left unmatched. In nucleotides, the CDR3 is TGTGCCACCAGCAACGACAGGGTTTCACCCCTCCACTTT. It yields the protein CATSNDRVSPLHF.

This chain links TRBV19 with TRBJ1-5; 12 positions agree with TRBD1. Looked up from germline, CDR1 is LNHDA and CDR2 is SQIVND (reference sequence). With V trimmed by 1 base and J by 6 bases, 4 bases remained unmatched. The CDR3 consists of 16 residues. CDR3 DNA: TGTGCCAGTAGTATAGCGGGACAGGGGGCCTCTCAGCCCCAGCATTTT. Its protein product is CASSIAGQGASQPQHF.

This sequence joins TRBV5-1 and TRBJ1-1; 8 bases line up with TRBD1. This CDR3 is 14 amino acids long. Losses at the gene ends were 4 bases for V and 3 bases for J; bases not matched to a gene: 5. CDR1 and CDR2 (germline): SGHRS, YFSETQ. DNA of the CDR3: TGCGCCAGCAGCGCCCAGGGGGCGGACACTGAAGCTTTCTTT. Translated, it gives CASSAQGADTEAFF.